These 27 T cell receptor beta chains were sequenced from one sample in a study of radiation and T cells in renal cell carcinoma. Noted time point: baseline pretreatment blood. Treatment noted: 15 Gy SBRT to primary tumor, nephrectomy 4 weeks later. Generated by immunoSEQ multiplex PCR, the TCRdb table keeps only in-frame clones and is missing some. There are 150,000 or so clones in the sample; about 87% occur only once, and about 4.3% lies in the top ten. Source: blood, taken from a patient whose treatment included radiotherapy and nephrectomy. Receptors were obtained from a woman in her 70s with renal cell carcinoma.

J is TRBJ1-2 and V is TRBV19; tentative D call: TRBD1 (5 bases). The CDR3 loop spans 14 amino acids. Germline V gives CDR1 LNHDA, CDR2 SQIVND (reference sequence). The V end lost 7 bases, the J end lost 0 bases, and 12 bases lay between the germline ends. As DNA, the CDR3 is TGTGCCAGTAAGCAGGGAACAACTAACTATGGCTACACCTTC. This codes for CASKQGTTNYGYTF.

The chain links TRBV29-1 to TRBJ1-2; D remains ambiguous. Trimming removed 5 bases from V and 6 bases from J, with 16 bases in between. The V gene's germline CDR1 is SQVTM and CDR2 ANQGSEA. The CDR3 is 13 residues long. CDR3 loop: CSVREALINGYTF. CDR3 bases: TGCAGCGTTCGAGAGGCCTTGATAAATGGCTACACCTTC.

CDR3 coding DNA: TGTGCCAGTAGTAAGGGGGTGGTGAACACTGAAGCTTTCTTT. It is translated as CASSKGVVNTEAFF. V gene TRBV19 combines with J gene TRBJ1-1, with D possibly matching TRBD1 (6 bases). Trimming shortened V by 4 bases and J by 0 bases, and 9 bases separated the two germline ends. Germline assignment: CDR1 LNHDA and CDR2 SQIVND (reference sequence). The CDR3 is made up of 14 amino acids.

The chain couples TRBV28 to TRBJ2-7; no clear D. V lost 6 bases, J lost 3 bases, and 12 bases lay in between. The CDR3 runs to 13 residues. CDR1 and CDR2 (germline): MDHEN, SYDVKM. For the CDR3, the DNA is TGTGCCAGCAGCTCCGACGGGCTCTACGAGCAGTACTTC. This encodes CASSSDGLYEQYF.

This clone was seen a handful of times. The rearrangement uses TRBV29-1 and TRBJ1-1; 7 bases align to TRBD1. CDR1 SQVTM and CDR2 ANQGSEA come from the germline V gene. The CDR3 contains 15 residues. V lost 7 bases to trimming and J lost 0 bases; unmatched junction nucleotides: 11. The CDR3, as DNA: TGCAGCGCCCGGAGGGGGACAGCCATGAACACTGAAGCTTTCTTT. Translation gives CSARRGTAMNTEAFF. Full variable domain (remainder filled in from reference TRBV29-1 and TRBJ1-1): SAVISQKPSRDICQRGTSLTIQCQVDSQVTMMFWYRQQPGQSLTLIATANQGSEATYESGFVIDKFPISRPNLTFSTLTVSNMSPEDSSIYLCSARRGTAMNTEAFFGQGTRLTVV.

J is TRBJ2-7 and V is TRBV28; D gene uncertain. Germline CDR1 reads MDHEN; CDR2 reads SYDVKM. The CDR3 runs 14 residues. V lost 6 bases to trimming and J lost 2 bases, with 14 bases between them. As DNA, the CDR3 is TGTGCCAGCAGCCTTGATTTGCGTGCCTACGAGCAGTACTTC. This gives the protein CASSLDLRAYEQYF.

The CDR3 DNA reads as TGTGCCAGCATAGGGGACAGGGGGCCCACCGGGGAGCTGTTTTTT. This sequence encodes CASIGDRGPTGELFF. V is TRBV11-3 and J is TRBJ2-2; 12 bases are a match to TRBD1. This CDR3 is built from 15 residues. With 7 bases clipped from V and 4 bases from J, the junction kept 4 bases outside the gene matches. Per germline, CDR1 SGHNT and CDR2 YENEEA.

This clone was seen a single time. The chain combines TRBV10-3 with TRBJ2-7; 8 bases match TRBD2. The V gene's germline CDR1 is ENHRY and CDR2 SYGVKD. The CDR3 has 15 amino acids. With 1 base clipped from V and 9 bases from J, the junction kept 11 bases outside the gene matches. CDR3 in DNA: TGTGCCATCAGTGAGTTTGCGGGGGGCCCGCTAGGGCAGTACTTC. It is translated as CAISEFAGGPLGQYF.

The chain recombines TRBV19 with TRBJ2-5; D unclear. The CDR3 loop spans 13 amino acids. Deletions cut 3 bases from V and 2 bases from J, with 7 bases between. Germline CDR1 and CDR2: LNHDA and SQIVND (reference sequence). The CDR3: CASSMAVQETQYF. CDR3 DNA sequence: TGTGCCAGTAGTATGGCTGTGCAAGAGACCCAGTACTTC.

This clone was found once. The rearrangement links TRBV5-1 to TRBJ1-2; D gene uncertain. The CDR3 is 15 residues long. Germline V gives CDR1 SGHRS, CDR2 YFSETQ. V was pared by 0 bases and J by 3 bases, with 12 bases between. The CDR3 here is CASSLGPNSDYGYTF. The CDR3 DNA reads TGCGCCAGCAGCTTGGGCCCAAACTCCGACTATGGCTACACCTTC.

This chain links TRBV7-9 with TRBJ1-2, with a possible D match to TRBD1 (6 bases). Germline assignment: CDR1 SEHNR and CDR2 FQNEAQ (reference sequence). CDR3 length equals 16 residues. Deletions cut 5 bases from V and 0 bases from J, with 16 bases between. The DNA of the CDR3 is TGTGCCAGCAGCCGAGGGACAACTGACTCTAACTATGGCTACACCTTC. Encoded protein: CASSRGTTDSNYGYTF. The full variable domain, rest sourced from reference TRBV7-9 and TRBJ1-2, is DTGVSQNPRHKITKRGQNVTFRCDPISEHNRLYWYRQTLGQGPEFLTYFQNEAQLEKSRLLSDRFSAERPKGSFSTLEIQRTEQGDSAMYLCASSRGTTDSNYGYTFGSGTRLTVV.

The chain joins TRBV5-4 to TRBJ2-6, with D uncertain. Germline V CDR1 and CDR2: SGHNT, YYREEE (reference sequence). The CDR3 length is 15 residues. With 1 base removed from V and 0 bases from J, the gap between germline ends came to 5 bases. The CDR3 DNA reads as TGTGCCAGCAGCTTGCAGGCCTCTGGGGCCAACGTCCTGACTTTC. It specifies CASSLQASGANVLTF.

The chain links TRBV4-3 to TRBJ1-4; D is ambiguous. Per germline, CDR1 LGHNA and CDR2 YSLEER. V lost 6 bases, J lost 2 bases, and 4 bases lay in between. The CDR3 consists of 12 residues. The CDR3 DNA reads TGCGCCAGCAGGGCTACTAATGAAAAACTGTTTTTT. This sequence encodes CASRATNEKLFF.

The chain recombines TRBV4-3 with TRBJ2-1, with D perhaps TRBD1 (5 bases). Per germline, CDR1 LGHNA and CDR2 YSLEER. The CDR3 runs 15 residues. Trimming removed 1 base at V and 8 bases at J, with 15 bases between. The CDR3 protein is CASSQGQGGADEQFF. CDR3 coding DNA: TGCGCCAGCAGCCAAGGCCAGGGTGGTGCGGATGAGCAGTTCTTC.

With regard to this clone: Other DNA variants within this sample encode the same CDR3. The chain combines TRBV29-1 with TRBJ1-2; D gene ambiguous. This CDR3 is 10 amino acids long. Germline CDR1 is SQVTM and CDR2 is ANQGSEA. With 6 bases removed from V and 8 bases from J, the gap between germline ends came to 10 bases. CDR3: CSVENGGYTF. The DNA of the CDR3 is TGCAGCGTGGAGAATGGCGGCTACACCTTC.

In this sample, this clone turned up once. The DNA of the CDR3 is TGTGCCAGCAGCTTAAGACTAGCGGGGTATGAGACCCAGTACTTC. This codes for CASSLRLAGYETQYF. The chain employs TRBV7-9 and TRBJ2-5; TRBD2 matches at 11 bases. Trimming took 2 bases from V and 5 from J; bases not matched to a gene: 4. CDR1 and CDR2 from the germline V gene are SEHNR and FQNEAQ (reference sequence). This CDR3 comprises 15 residues. The full variable domain, completed using reference TRBV7-9 and TRBJ2-5, is DTGVSQNPRHKITKRGQNVTFRCDPISEHNRLYWYRQTLGQGPEFLTYFQNEAQLEKSRLLSDRFSAERPKGSFSTLEIQRTEQGDSAMYLCASSLRLAGYETQYFGPGTRLLVL.

The chain is built from TRBV2 and TRBJ2-4, with D perhaps TRBD1 or TRBD2 (5 bases each). The CDR3 runs to 13 residues. Between the trimmed V and J ends, which lost 7 bases and 9 bases, there was a span of 16 bases. Looked up from germline, CDR1 is SNHLY and CDR2 is FYNNEI. This chain's CDR3 is CASTGVVGVIQYF. The CDR3, as DNA: TGTGCCAGCACCGGAGTGGTGGGGGTCATTCAGTACTTC.

This chain uses TRBV9 with TRBJ1-2; no definite D call. Looked up from germline, CDR1 is SGDLS and CDR2 is YYNGEE. The CDR3 totals 14 residues. V was shortened by 3 bases and J by 8 bases, with 17 bases between the two germline ends. The CDR3: CASSASPEALGYTF. DNA of the CDR3: TGTGCCAGCAGCGCATCCCCCGAGGCGCTGGGCTACACCTTC.

The V gene is TRBV27, the J gene TRBJ1-1; D is possibly TRBD1 (6 bases). The germline V and J ends were trimmed by 6 bases and 5 bases, with 13 bases remaining between them. Germline CDR1 and CDR2: MNHEY and SMNVEV (reference sequence). This CDR3 has 13 residues. CDR3 sequence (DNA): TGTGCCAGCAGACACCGGAGGGGGACTGAAGCTTTCTTT. It yields the protein CASRHRRGTEAFF.

The J gene is TRBJ1-3, the V gene TRBV7-3, with TRBD1 matching over 11 bases. Per the germline V gene, CDR1 is SGHTA and CDR2 is FQGTGA. This CDR3 has 15 amino acids. Trimming removed 8 bases from V and 0 bases from J; junction bases left unmatched: 3. For the CDR3, the DNA is TGTGCCAGCGGGACAGGGGGTATCTCTGGAAACACCATATATTTT. Translated: CASGTGGISGNTIYF.

The chain combines TRBV7-2 with TRBJ2-6; either TRBD1 or TRBD2 may fit D (6 bases each). V lost 3 bases and J 1 base, leaving 10 bases between the germline ends. CDR1 is SGHTA and CDR2 is FQGNSA in the germline V gene. This CDR3 contains 16 residues. CDR3 region: CASSFGGASGANVLTF. The CDR3 region has the DNA TGTGCCAGCAGCTTCGGGGGCGCTTCTGGGGCCAACGTCCTGACTTTC.

A single count supports this clone. The CDR3 DNA reads as TGTGCCAGCAGCTTAGCGTCCCCAGCGGGGGCTCAAGAGACCCAGTACTTC. Protein sequence: CASSLASPAGAQETQYF. V is TRBV7-6 and J is TRBJ2-5; 8 bases agree with TRBD2. With V trimmed by 0 bases and J by 2 bases, 8 bases remained unmatched. Germline-derived CDR1 and CDR2 are SGHVS and FNYEAQ. The CDR3 runs 17 residues.

The gene calls are TRBV7-2 and TRBJ2-1, with 11 positions matching TRBD2. V gave up 0 bases and J gave up 2 bases; unmatched junction bases: 3. This CDR3 is built from 17 residues. Per the germline V gene, CDR1 is SGHTA and CDR2 is FQGNSA. The CDR3 coding sequence is TGTGCCAGCAGCTTAGCGCTGACTAGCGGGGCCTACAATGAGCAGTTCTTC. Protein sequence: CASSLALTSGAYNEQFF.

The J gene is TRBJ1-1, the V gene TRBV5-5, with D maybe TRBD1 (5 bases). Trimming pared 5 bases from V and 4 bases from J, leaving 18 bases between. Germline V gene sequence: CDR1 SGHKS, CDR2 YYEKEE (reference sequence). CDR3 size: 15 residues. The CDR3 DNA sequence: TGTGCCAGCAGAGAACAGGTCTTGGGGGTCACTGAAGCTTTCTTT. Its protein is CASREQVLGVTEAFF.

This rearrangement joins TRBV19 to TRBJ2-6; D gene uncertain. The CDR3 runs to 15 residues. Germline CDR1 reads LNHDA; CDR2 reads SQIVND (reference sequence). V was pared by 1 base and J by 0 bases, with 4 bases between. CDR3 sequence: CASSIGASGANVLTF. In DNA, the CDR3 is TGTGCCAGTAGTATAGGAGCCTCTGGGGCCAACGTCCTGACTTTC.

V is TRBV6-5 and J is TRBJ2-1; the match to TRBD1 covers 8 bases. The V gene end was trimmed by 2 bases and the J gene end by 9 bases; junction bases not matched to a gene: 3. The germline CDR1 and CDR2 sequences are MNHEY and SVGAGI. The CDR3 totals 13 residues. DNA of the CDR3: TGTGCCAGCAGTTACCCCCAGGGGGCTGAGCAGTTCTTC. Translating it yields CASSYPQGAEQFF.

V and J are TRBV6-5 and TRBJ2-1; a possible D gene is TRBD1 (5 bases). CDR1 is MNHEY, CDR2 SVGAGI, per germline. Between the trimmed V and J ends, which lost 2 bases and 6 bases, there was a span of 5 bases. The CDR3 length is 12 residues. The CDR3 sequence is CASSYRGNEQFF. The CDR3 bases are TGTGCCAGCAGTTACAGGGGCAATGAGCAGTTCTTC.